The 9 T cell receptor beta chains reported below all come from one sample, sequenced in a study of blood T cells in healthy people across ages. A sample-barcoded 5' primer and a J-beta primer mix were used in a second PCR of roughly 7 to 11 cycles. From the 5' RACE reads, TCRdb called clonotypes with MiXCR, one entry per CDR3 protein. Of more than 500,000 distinct CDR3 sequences listed, roughly a quarter are singletons. The sample was blood. The receptors shown here come from a woman in her 70s in good health.

This chain joins TRBV5-1 and TRBJ2-1, with TRBD1 matching 9 bases. The CDR3 extends over 16 amino acids. The germline CDR1 and CDR2 sequences are SGHRS and YFSETQ. Trimming at V came to 1 base and at J to 6 bases, leaving 8 bases not matched to a gene. The CDR3: CASSLRGQGDVNEQFF. CDR3 DNA sequence: TGCGCCAGCAGCTTGAGGGGACAGGGTGACGTCAATGAGCAGTTCTTC.

V gene TRBV3-1 combines with J gene TRBJ1-1, with 9 bases matching TRBD1. The CDR3 has 18 residues. With V trimmed by 0 bases and J by 1 base, 9 bases remained unmatched. The germline CDR1 and CDR2 sequences are LGHDT and YNNKEL (reference sequence). The chain's CDR3 is CASSQEILGTGKNTEAFF. The CDR3 bases are TGTGCCAGCAGCCAAGAGATCCTCGGGACAGGGAAGAACACTGAAGCTTTCTTT.

This clonotype occurred a few times. One end of the junction does not line up with germline, which may come from a read error. The chain uses TRBV3-1 and TRBJ2-5; D remains unclear. TRBJ2-7 explains the end of the DNA better; the J call may be wrong. The germline V gene has CDR1 LGHDT and CDR2 YNNKEL (reference sequence). This CDR3 has 12 residues. DNA of the CDR3: TGTGCCGGCAGCTTCGTTTCGGGCGAGCAGTACTTC. This gives the protein CAGSFVSGEQYF.

The V call is TRBV20-1, the J call TRBJ1-2; 11 nucleotides align to TRBD1. This CDR3 is 13 amino acids long. V lost 3 bases, J lost 7 bases, and 4 bases stayed unmatched. Germline V lookup: CDR1 DFQATT, CDR2 SNEGSKA (reference sequence). CDR3 loop: CSASGQGAVGYTF. The CDR3 nucleotides are TGCAGTGCTAGTGGACAGGGGGCGGTTGGCTACACCTTC.

The V gene is TRBV10-3, the J gene TRBJ2-2, with 10 bases aligning to TRBD1. CDR3 length: 13 residues. The germline V gene has CDR1 ENHRY and CDR2 SYGVKD. J was trimmed by 3 bases and V by 9 bases; bases with no gene match: 1. As DNA, the CDR3 is TGTGCCATAGGACAGGGGGACACCGGGGAGCTGTTTTTT. It encodes CAIGQGDTGELFF.

The V gene is TRBV10-3, the J gene TRBJ2-5, with TRBD2 as a possible D gene (5 bases). Germline V gives CDR1 ENHRY, CDR2 SYGVKD. The ends were cut back, 4 bases at V and 4 bases at J, with 16 bases in the middle. This CDR3 spans 15 amino acids. This chain's CDR3 is CAISADIGLGETQYF. The CDR3 bases are TGTGCCATCAGTGCAGATATCGGACTCGGAGAGACCCAGTACTTC.

The rearrangement links TRBV20-1 to TRBJ2-5; tentatively, D is TRBD2 (6 bases). V lost 0 bases, J lost 4 bases, and 18 bases lay in between. CDR3 length: 16 residues. Germline V gene sequence: CDR1 DFQATT, CDR2 SNEGSKA (reference sequence). CDR3 in DNA: TGCAGTGCTAGAGACCGTGGTAGCGGTCCAGGAGAGACCCAGTACTTC. Residues: CSARDRGSGPGETQYF.

This rearrangement joins TRBV20-1 to TRBJ2-2; possible D gene TRBD1, 6 bases. The CDR3 has 16 amino acids. Trimming left V 6 bases short and J 1 base short, with 18 bases between. The germline CDR1 and CDR2 sequences are DFQATT and SNEGSKA (reference sequence). The CDR3 loop is CSAEKPGALNTGELFF. Here the CDR3 DNA reads TGCAGTGCCGAGAAACCAGGGGCTTTGAACACCGGGGAGCTGTTTTTT.

The gene calls are TRBV2 and TRBJ2-7; D might be TRBD1 (7 bases). Trimming cost V 4 bases and J 0 bases, with 10 bases left between them. This CDR3 region has 14 residues. Per the germline V gene, CDR1 is SNHLY and CDR2 is FYNNEI. CDR3 DNA: TGTGCCAGCAGTGGTCAGGGGGGCTCCTACGAGCAGTACTTC. Translation gives CASSGQGGSYEQYF. Together with reference TRBV2 and TRBJ2-7, the CDR3 gives the full variable domain: EPEVTQTPSHQVTQMGQEVILRCVPISNHLYFYWYRQILGQKVEFLVSFYNNEISEKSEIFDDQFSVERPDGSNFTLKIRSTKLEDSAMYFCASSGQGGSYEQYFGPGTRLTVT.